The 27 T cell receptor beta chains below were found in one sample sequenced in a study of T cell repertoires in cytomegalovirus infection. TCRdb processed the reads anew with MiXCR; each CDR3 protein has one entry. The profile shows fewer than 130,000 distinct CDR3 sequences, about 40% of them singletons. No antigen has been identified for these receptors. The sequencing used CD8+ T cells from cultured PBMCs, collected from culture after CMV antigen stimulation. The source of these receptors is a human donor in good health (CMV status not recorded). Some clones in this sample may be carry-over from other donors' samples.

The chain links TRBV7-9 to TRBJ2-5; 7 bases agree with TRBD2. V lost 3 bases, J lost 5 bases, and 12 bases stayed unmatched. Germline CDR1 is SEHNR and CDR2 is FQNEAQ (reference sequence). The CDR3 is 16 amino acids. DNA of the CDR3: TGTGCCAGCAGCTTGCAGACTAGCCCCCTAGGGGAGACCCAGTACTTC. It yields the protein CASSLQTSPLGETQYF.

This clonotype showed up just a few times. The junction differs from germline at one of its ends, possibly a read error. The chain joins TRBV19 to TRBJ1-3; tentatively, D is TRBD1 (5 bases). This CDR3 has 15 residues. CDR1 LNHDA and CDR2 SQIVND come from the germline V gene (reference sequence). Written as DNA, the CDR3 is TGTGCCACTAGTATCCGGGGGTACTCTGGAAACACCATATATTTT. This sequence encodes CATSIRGYSGNTIYF.

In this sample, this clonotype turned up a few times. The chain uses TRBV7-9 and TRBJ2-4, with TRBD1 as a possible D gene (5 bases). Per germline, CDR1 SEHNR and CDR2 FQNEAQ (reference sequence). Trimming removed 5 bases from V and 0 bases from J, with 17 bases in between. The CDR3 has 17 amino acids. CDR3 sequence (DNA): TGTGCCAGCAGCACCACTCGACAGACCTTAGCCAAAAACATTCAGTACTTC. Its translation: CASSTTRQTLAKNIQYF.

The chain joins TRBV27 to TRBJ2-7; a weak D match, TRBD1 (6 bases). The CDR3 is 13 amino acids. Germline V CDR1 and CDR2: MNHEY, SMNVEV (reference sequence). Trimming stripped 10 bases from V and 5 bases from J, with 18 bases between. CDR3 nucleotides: TGTGCCACCGGGACATACAAAAACGACGAGCAGTACTTC. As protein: CATGTYKNDEQYF.

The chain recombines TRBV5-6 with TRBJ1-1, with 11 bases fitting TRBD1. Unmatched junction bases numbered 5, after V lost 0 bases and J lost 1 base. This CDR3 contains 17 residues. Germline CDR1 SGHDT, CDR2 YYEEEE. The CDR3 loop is CASSLANGQGANTEAFF. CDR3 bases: TGTGCCAGCAGCTTGGCCAACGGACAGGGGGCGAACACTGAAGCTTTCTTT.

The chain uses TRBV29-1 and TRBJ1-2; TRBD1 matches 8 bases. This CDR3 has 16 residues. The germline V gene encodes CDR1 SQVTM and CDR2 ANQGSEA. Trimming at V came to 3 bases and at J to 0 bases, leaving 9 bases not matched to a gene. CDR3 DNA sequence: TGCAGCGTTGACCAGGGGGCAGGGGGCACTAACTATGGCTACACCTTC. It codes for CSVDQGAGGTNYGYTF.

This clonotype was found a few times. CDR3: CSQRGLGNEQFF. Here the CDR3 DNA reads TGCAGCCAGAGAGGTCTCGGAAATGAGCAGTTCTTC. This chain uses TRBV29-1 with TRBJ2-1; no definite D call. The V end lost 8 bases, the J end lost 7 bases, and 15 bases lay between the germline ends. The CDR3 is made up of 12 amino acids. In germline, CDR1 is SQVTM, CDR2 ANQGSEA.

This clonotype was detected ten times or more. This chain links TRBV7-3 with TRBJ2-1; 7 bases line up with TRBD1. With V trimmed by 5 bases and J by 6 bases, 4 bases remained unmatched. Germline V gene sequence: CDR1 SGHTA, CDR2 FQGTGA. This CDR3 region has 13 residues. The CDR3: CASSLGTVNEQFF. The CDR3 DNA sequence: TGTGCCAGCAGCCTAGGGACAGTCAATGAGCAGTTCTTC.

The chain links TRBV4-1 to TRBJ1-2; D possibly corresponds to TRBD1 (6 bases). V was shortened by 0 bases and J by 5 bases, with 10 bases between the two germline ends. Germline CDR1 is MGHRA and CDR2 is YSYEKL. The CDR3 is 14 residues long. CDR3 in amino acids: CASSQELTGYGYTF. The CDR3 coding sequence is TGCGCCAGCAGCCAAGAACTGACAGGATATGGCTACACCTTC.

CDR3 sequence: CASSPGGSSEQYF. In DNA form, the CDR3 reads TGTGCCAGCAGTCCGGGGGGAAGCTCCGAGCAGTACTTC. The chain couples TRBV27 to TRBJ2-7, with 7 bases aligning to TRBD2. Germline trimming cut 5 bases from V and 6 bases from J; bases unmatched to any gene: 7. In germline, CDR1 is MNHEY, CDR2 SMNVEV (reference sequence). The CDR3 is 13 amino acids.

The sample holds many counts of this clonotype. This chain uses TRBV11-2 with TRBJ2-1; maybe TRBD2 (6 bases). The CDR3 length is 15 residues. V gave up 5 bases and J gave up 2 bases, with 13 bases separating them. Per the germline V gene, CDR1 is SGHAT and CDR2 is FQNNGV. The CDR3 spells CASSPQRATYNEQFF. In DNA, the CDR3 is TGTGCCAGCAGCCCACAGCGGGCGACCTACAATGAGCAGTTCTTC. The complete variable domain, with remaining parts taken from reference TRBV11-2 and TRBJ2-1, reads EAGVAQSPRYKIIEKRQSVAFWCNPISGHATLYWYQQILGQGPKLLIQFQNNGVVDDSQLPKDRFSAERLKGVDSTLKIQPAKLEDSAVYLCASSPQRATYNEQFFGPGTRLTVL.

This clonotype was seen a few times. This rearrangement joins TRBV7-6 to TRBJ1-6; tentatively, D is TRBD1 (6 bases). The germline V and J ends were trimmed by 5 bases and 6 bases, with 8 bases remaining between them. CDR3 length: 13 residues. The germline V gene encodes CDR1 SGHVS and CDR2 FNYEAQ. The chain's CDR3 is CASSRGGNSPLHF. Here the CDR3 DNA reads TGTGCCAGCAGCAGAGGGGGTAATTCACCCCTCCACTTT.

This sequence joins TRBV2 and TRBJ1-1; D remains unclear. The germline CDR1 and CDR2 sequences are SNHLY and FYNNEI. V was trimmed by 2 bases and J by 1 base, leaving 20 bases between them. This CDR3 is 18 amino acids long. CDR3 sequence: CASSEPTNRQATNTEAFF. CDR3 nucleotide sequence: TGTGCCAGCAGTGAACCGACTAATCGGCAGGCGACGAACACTGAAGCTTTCTTT.

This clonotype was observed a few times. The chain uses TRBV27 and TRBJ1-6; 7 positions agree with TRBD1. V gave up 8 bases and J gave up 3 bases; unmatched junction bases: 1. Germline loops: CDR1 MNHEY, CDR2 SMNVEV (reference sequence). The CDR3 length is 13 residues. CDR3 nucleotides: TGTGCCAGCCGGGACAGCTATAATTCACCCCTCCACTTT. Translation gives CASRDSYNSPLHF.

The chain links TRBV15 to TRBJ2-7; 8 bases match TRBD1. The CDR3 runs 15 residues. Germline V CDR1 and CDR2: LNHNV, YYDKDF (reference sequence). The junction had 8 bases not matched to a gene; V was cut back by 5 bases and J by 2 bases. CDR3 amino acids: CATSGAGTGTYEQYF. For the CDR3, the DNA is TGTGCCACCAGCGGCGCCGGGACAGGTACCTACGAGCAGTACTTC.

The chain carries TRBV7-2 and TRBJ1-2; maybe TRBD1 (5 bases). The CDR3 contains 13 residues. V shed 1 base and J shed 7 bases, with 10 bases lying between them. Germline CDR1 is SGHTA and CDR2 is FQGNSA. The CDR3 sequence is CASSLVGASGYTF. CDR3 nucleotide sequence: TGTGCCAGCAGCTTAGTAGGGGCTAGTGGCTACACCTTC. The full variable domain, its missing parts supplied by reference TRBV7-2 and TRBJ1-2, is GAGVSQSPSNKVTEKGKDVELRCDPISGHTALYWYRQSLGQGLEFLIYFQGNSAPDKSGLPSDRFSAERTGGSVSTLTIQRTQQEDSAVYLCASSLVGASGYTFGSGTRLTVV.

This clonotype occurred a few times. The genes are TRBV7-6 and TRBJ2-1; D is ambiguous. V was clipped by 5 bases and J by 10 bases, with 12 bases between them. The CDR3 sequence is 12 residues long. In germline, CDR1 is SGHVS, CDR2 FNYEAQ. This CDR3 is CASSPLGEEQFF. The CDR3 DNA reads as TGTGCCAGCAGCCCGCTCGGTGAAGAGCAGTTCTTC.

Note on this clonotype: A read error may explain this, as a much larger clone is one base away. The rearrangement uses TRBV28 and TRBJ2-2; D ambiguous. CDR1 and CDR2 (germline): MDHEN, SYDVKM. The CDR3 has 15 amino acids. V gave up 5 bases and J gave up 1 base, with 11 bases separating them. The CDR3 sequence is CASSVEHLNTGELFF. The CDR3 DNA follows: TGTGCCAGCAGTGTGGAGCACCTGAACACCGGGGAGCTGTTTTTT. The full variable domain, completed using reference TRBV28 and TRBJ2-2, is DVKVTQSSRYLVKRTGEKVFLECVQDMDHENMFWYRQDPGLGLRLIYFSYDVKMKEKGDIPEGYSVSREKKERFSLILESASTNQTSMYLCASSVEHLNTGELFFGEGSRLTVL.

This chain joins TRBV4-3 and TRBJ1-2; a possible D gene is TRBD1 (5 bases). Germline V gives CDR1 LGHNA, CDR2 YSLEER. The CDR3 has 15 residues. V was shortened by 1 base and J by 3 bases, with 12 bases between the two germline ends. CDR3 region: CASSQVSGSHYGYTF. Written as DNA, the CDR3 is TGCGCCAGCAGCCAAGTTTCAGGGTCGCACTATGGCTACACCTTC.

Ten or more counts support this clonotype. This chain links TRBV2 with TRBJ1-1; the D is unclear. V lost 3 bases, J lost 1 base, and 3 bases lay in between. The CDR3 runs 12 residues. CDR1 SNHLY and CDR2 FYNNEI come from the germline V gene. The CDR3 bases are TGTGCCAGCAGTGAGTGGAACACTGAAGCTTTCTTT. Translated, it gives CASSEWNTEAFF.

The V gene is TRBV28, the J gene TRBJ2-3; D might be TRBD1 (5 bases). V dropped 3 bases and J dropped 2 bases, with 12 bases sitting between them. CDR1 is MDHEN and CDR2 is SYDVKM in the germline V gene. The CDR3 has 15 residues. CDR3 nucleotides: TGTGCCAGCAGTTTTCTGACAGAAACCACAGATACGCAGTATTTT. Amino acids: CASSFLTETTDTQYF.

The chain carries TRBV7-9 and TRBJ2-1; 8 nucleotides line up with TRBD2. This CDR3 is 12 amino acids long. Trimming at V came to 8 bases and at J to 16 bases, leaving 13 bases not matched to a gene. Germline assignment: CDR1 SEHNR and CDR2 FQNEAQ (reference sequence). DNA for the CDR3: TGTGCCAGCCGCGGGGGGCCCTTCAATTCATTCTTC. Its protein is CASRGGPFNSFF.

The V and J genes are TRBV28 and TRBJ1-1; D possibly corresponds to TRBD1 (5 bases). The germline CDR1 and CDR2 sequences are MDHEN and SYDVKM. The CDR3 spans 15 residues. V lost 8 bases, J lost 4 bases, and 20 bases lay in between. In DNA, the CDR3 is TGTGCCAGCGGCCCAGAGGAGGGACCCGCCACTGAAGCTTTCTTT. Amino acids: CASGPEEGPATEAFF.

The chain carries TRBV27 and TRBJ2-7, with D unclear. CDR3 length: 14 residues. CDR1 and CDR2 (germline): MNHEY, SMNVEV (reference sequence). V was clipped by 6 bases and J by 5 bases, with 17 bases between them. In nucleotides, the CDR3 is TGTGCCAGCAGGGAGATAGGGCTGAGCAACGAGCAGTACTTC. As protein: CASREIGLSNEQYF.

The DNA for the CDR3 is TGTGCCAGCAGCCAAGATTGGGGAAATGGAGAGACCCAGTACTTC. Translated, it gives CASSQDWGNGETQYF. V and J are TRBV3-1 and TRBJ2-5; D call uncertain. Germline V lookup: CDR1 LGHDT, CDR2 YNNKEL (reference sequence). The length of the CDR3 is 15 residues. Deletions cut 0 bases from V and 4 bases from J, with 12 bases between.

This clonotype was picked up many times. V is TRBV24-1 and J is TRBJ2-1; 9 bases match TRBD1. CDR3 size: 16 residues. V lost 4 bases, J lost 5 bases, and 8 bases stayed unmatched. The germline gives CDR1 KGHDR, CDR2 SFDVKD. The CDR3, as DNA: TGTGCCACCAGTGAAACATGGACAGGGGTTAACAATGAGCAGTTCTTC. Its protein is CATSETWTGVNNEQFF.

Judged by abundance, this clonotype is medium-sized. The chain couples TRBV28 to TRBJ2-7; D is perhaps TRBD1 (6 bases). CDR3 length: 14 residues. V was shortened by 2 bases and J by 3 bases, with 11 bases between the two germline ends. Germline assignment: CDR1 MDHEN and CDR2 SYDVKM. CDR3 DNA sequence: TGTGCCAGCAGTTTAGGACAGCCGATCTACGAGCAGTACTTC. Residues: CASSLGQPIYEQYF. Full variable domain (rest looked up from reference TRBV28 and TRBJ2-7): DVKVTQSSRYLVKRTGEKVFLECVQDMDHENMFWYRQDPGLGLRLIYFSYDVKMKEKGDIPEGYSVSREKKERFSLILESASTNQTSMYLCASSLGQPIYEQYFGPGTRLTVT.